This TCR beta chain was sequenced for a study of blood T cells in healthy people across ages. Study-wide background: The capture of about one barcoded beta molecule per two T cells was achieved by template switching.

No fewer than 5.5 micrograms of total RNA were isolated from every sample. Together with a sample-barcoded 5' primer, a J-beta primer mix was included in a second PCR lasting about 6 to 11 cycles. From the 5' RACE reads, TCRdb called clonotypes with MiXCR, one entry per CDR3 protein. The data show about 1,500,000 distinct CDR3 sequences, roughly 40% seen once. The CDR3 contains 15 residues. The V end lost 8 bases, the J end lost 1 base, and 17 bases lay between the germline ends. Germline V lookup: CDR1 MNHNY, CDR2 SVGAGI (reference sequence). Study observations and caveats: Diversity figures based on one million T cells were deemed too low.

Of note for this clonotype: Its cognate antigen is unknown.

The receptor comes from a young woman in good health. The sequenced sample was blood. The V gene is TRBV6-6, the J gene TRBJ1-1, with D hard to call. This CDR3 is CASGDLLLWNTEAFF. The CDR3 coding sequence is TGTGCCAGCGGTGATCTGCTACTTTGGAACACTGAAGCTTTCTTT.